This T cell receptor beta chain emerged from a study of blood T cells in healthy people across ages. Study results and caveats: Diversity was higher, and naive CD4+ cells more numerous, in long-lived donors than in aged donors.

This clonotype was observed a few times. Its antigen is not identified. CDR1 is SGHTA and CDR2 is FQGTGA in the germline V gene. After removal of 2 bases from V and 2 bases from J, the junction contained 1 base not matched to a gene. CDR3 size: 15 residues. Total RNA amounts of at least 6 micrograms were extracted per sample. The use of a sample-barcoded 5' primer and a J-beta primer mix characterized a second PCR of 7 to 11 cycles. TCRdb recomputed calls from the 5' RACE reads with MiXCR, one row per CDR3 protein. The data contain more than 500,000 distinct CDR3 sequences, 27% of them singletons. This sequence was found in a woman in her 70s in good health. The genes are TRBV7-3 and TRBJ2-3; 10 nucleotides align to TRBD2. Specimen: blood. The DNA of the CDR3 is TGTGCCAGCAGCTTACTAGCGGGAGCCACAGATACGCAGTATTTT. Translated: CASSLLAGATDTQYF.